These T cell receptor beta chains were read from a single sample in a study of blood T cell repertoires in COVID-19. Sequencing used immunoSEQ multiplex PCR; TCRdb keeps in-frame clones, though not all of them. Of under 150,000 clones in the sample, about 85% were seen once. Sequenced: peripheral blood. These receptors were collected from a man over 45 with acute or convalescent COVID-19. CDR3s include the opening cysteine and the closing phenylalanine or tryptophan. Fields, in order: D gene, J gene, clone size, V gene, CDR3 DNA, CDR3 protein. D genes are given only for firm matches. Some rows have no size entry. The others give once, few or many, or a class for an expanded clone.

TRBD1 | TRBJ1-1 | few | TRBV27 | TGTGCCAGCAGTGGGGGACAGGGGAACACTGAAGCTTTCTTT | CASSGGQGNTEAFF
TRBD1 | TRBJ1-2 | - | TRBV6-5 | TGTGCCAGCAGTTCATCAACAGGGGGCGGGTATGGCTACACCTTC | CASSSSTGGGYGYTF
- | TRBJ1-2 | - | TRBV5-1 | TGCGCCAGCAGCTTGGAAGTCGGTGGCTACACCTTC | CASSLEVGGYTF
TRBD1 | TRBJ1-2 | - | TRBV6-6 | TGTGCCAGCAGACACCAGGACAGGGACTATGGCTACACCTTC | CASRHQDRDYGYTF
TRBD1 | TRBJ2-7 | - | TRBV2 | TGTGCCAGCAGCAGGGACAGGGGAACCTACGAGCAGTACTTC | CASSRDRGTYEQYF
TRBD1 | TRBJ1-6 | - | TRBV6-5 | TGTGCCAGCAGATACAGGGGAACGACCCTCCACTTT | CASRYRGTTLHF
TRBD2 | TRBJ2-5 | once | TRBV5-1 | TGCGCCAGCAGCACGGGACTAGCGGGGGGGAAAGAGACCCAGTACTTC | CASSTGLAGGKETQYF
- | TRBJ2-7 | - | TRBV12-3/TRBV12-4 | TGTGCCAGCAGTTACCATGAGGAGCAGTACTTC | CASSYHEEQYF
- | TRBJ2-1 | once | TRBV6-5 | TGTGCCACACAACCGGGGTCTGGTGAGCAGTTCTTC | CATQPGSGEQFF
TRBD1 | TRBJ1-1 | - | TRBV5-1 | TGCGCCAGCAGTTTAGGACAGGGAGGTGAAGCTTTCTTT | CASSLGQGGEAFF
- | TRBJ1-2 | - | TRBV2 | TGTGCCAGCAGTGGTCAGGGTAACTATGGCTACACCTTC | CASSGQGNYGYTF
- | TRBJ2-2 | - | TRBV5-1 | TGCGCCAGCAGCCGGGCTGACAGCACAACGAACACCGGGGAGCTGTTTTTT | CASSRADSTTNTGELFF
- | TRBJ1-1 | - | TRBV10-3 | TGTGCCATCAGACAGGGAAAGAACACTGAAGCTTTCTTT | CAIRQGKNTEAFF
- | TRBJ2-2 | - | TRBV7-6 | TGTGCCAGCAGCTTAGGCGCAGGGCAGAACACCGGGGAGCTGTTTTTT | CASSLGAGQNTGELFF
- | TRBJ1-1 | - | TRBV7-9 | TGTGCCAGCAGCTTATTACAGAACACTGAAGCTTTCTTT | CASSLLQNTEAFF
- | TRBJ1-5 | - | TRBV2 | TGTGCCAGCAGTGATATAGGCCGGGGGGCTAGCAATCAGCCCCAGCATTTT | CASSDIGRGASNQPQHF
TRBD1 | TRBJ1-1 | - | TRBV6-5 | TGTGCCAGCAAAACCGGGACAGGGGCCCCCACTGAAGCTTTCTTT | CASKTGTGAPTEAFF
TRBD2 | TRBJ2-7 | few | TRBV6-5 | TGTGCCAGCAGTCGGACTAGCGGGGGTTACGAGCAGTACTTC | CASSRTSGGYEQYF
TRBD2 | TRBJ2-1 | - | TRBV3-1/TRBV3-2 | TGTGCCAGCAGACCTACTAGCGGGGTCCATGAGCAGTTCTTC | CASRPTSGVHEQFF
TRBD1 | TRBJ2-3 | - | TRBV6-5 | TGTGCCAGCAGCCAGACTTGGGACAGGGGGGATACGCAGTATTTT | CASSQTWDRGDTQYF
- | TRBJ1-2 | - | TRBV10-1 | TGCGCCAGCAGTGAGTCCAGGAACTATGGCTACACCTTC | CASSESRNYGYTF
- | TRBJ1-2 | once | TRBV28 | TGTGCCAGCAGTGAAGGGGGGGTCGACTATGGCTACACCTTC | CASSEGGVDYGYTF
- | TRBJ1-4 | - | TRBV15 | TGTGCCACCAGCAGTCGCACGACAGCCGCCGGTGAACTGTTTTTT | CATSSRTTAAGELFF
TRBD1 | TRBJ1-2 | - | TRBV3-1/TRBV3-2 | TGTGCCAGCAGCCACTGGGACAGGGCAACCAATGGCTACACCTTC | CASSHWDRATNGYTF
TRBD1 | TRBJ1-2 | - | TRBV7-2 | TGTGCCAGCAGCGTCCGGGACAGAAAACTTCACTATGGCTACACCTTC | CASSVRDRKLHYGYTF
TRBD1 | TRBJ2-4 | few | TRBV4-1 | TGCGCCAGCAGCCAGCAGACAGGGATTAAAAACATTCAGTACTTC | CASSQQTGIKNIQYF
- | TRBJ1-2 | - | TRBV27 | TGTGCCAGCAGTAAACAGGGAAACTTTAACTATGGCTACACCTTC | CASSKQGNFNYGYTF
TRBD1 | TRBJ2-1 | - | TRBV24-1 | TGTGCCACCAGTGACCTTGACAGGGGTGAGCAGTTCTTC | CATSDLDRGEQFF
TRBD2 | TRBJ2-3 | - | TRBV6-6 | TGTGCCAGCAGTTACCTAGCGGGGGGCACAGATACGCAGTATTTT | CASSYLAGGTDTQYF
TRBD1 | TRBJ2-2 | - | TRBV6-6 | TGTGCCAGCAGGTCCAGGGGGCAGGACACCGGGGAGCTGTTTTTT | CASRSRGQDTGELFF
TRBD1 | TRBJ1-2 | - | TRBV5-6 | TGTGCCAGCAGCCTAGGACAGGGATCAAACTATGGCTACACCTTC | CASSLGQGSNYGYTF
- | TRBJ1-1 | few | TRBV2 | TGTGCCAGCAGTGAACTAGGGGTAGGGACTGAAGCTTTCTTT | CASSELGVGTEAFF
- | TRBJ2-7 | - | TRBV18 | TGTGCCAGCTCACCACCCTCCCACGAGCAGTACTTC | CASSPPSHEQYF
TRBD1 | TRBJ1-1 | - | TRBV5-1 | TGCGCCAGCAGCGACCACCGGGACAGCTACACTGAAGCTTTCTTT | CASSDHRDSYTEAFF
TRBD1 | TRBJ1-2 | few | TRBV18 | TGTGCCAGCTCACCTAACGGACAGGGCCATGGCTACACCTTC | CASSPNGQGHGYTF